This T cell receptor beta chain was sequenced in a study of T cell responses to AZD1222 COVID-19 vaccine. Study-level findings and limits: None of the repertoires were sampled until the peak T cell response had passed. Seropositive AZD1222 recipients at baseline numbered only five or six.

As to this clone: Antigen: not known.

V dropped 6 bases and J dropped 0 bases, with 9 bases sitting between them. This CDR3 region has 13 residues. Germline V lookup: CDR1 SQVTM, CDR2 ANQGSEA. This table comes from immunoSEQ multiplex PCR, and its TCRdb copy is limited to in-frame clones, with some not included. The sample holds approximately 180,000 clones, approximately 92% seen once. This clonotype originated in an adult in good health. The gene calls are TRBV29-1 and TRBJ2-1; D not resolved. The sequencing used peripheral blood, collected on day 0 of AZD1222 vaccination. The CDR3 DNA reads as TGCAGCGTGGCGCTTAGCTCCTACAATGAGCAGTTCTTC. Protein product: CSVALSSYNEQFF.